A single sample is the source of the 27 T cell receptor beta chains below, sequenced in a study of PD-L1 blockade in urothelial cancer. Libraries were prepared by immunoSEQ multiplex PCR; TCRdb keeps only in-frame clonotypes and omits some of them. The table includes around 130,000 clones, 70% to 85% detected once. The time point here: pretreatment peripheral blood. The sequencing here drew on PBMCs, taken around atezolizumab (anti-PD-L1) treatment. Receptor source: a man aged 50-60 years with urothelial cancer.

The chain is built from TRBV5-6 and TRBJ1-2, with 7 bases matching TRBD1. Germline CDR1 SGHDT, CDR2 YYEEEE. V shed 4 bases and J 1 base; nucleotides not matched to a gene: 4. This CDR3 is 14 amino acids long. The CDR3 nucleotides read TGTGCCAGCAGCACGGGACAGAATAACTATGGCTACACCTTC. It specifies CASSTGQNNYGYTF.

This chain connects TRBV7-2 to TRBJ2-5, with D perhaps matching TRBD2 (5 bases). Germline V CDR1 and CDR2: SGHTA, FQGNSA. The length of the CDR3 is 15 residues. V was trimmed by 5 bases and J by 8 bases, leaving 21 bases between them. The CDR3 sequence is CASSPSNGGIRTQYF. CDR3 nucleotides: TGTGCCAGCAGCCCTAGTAACGGAGGCATCCGTACCCAGTACTTC.

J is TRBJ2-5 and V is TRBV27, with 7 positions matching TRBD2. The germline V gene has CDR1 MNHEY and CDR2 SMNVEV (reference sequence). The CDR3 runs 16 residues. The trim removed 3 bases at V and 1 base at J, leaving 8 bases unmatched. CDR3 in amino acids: CASSFKVAGPQETQYF. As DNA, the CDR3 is TGTGCCAGCAGTTTCAAGGTAGCGGGCCCCCAAGAGACCCAGTACTTC.

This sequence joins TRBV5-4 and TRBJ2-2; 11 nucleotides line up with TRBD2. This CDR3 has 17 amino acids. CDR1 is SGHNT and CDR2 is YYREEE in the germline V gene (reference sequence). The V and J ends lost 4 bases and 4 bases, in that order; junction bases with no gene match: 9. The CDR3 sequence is CASSTGTSGELTGELFF. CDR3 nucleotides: TGTGCCAGCAGCACCGGGACTAGCGGAGAACTCACCGGGGAGCTGTTTTTT.

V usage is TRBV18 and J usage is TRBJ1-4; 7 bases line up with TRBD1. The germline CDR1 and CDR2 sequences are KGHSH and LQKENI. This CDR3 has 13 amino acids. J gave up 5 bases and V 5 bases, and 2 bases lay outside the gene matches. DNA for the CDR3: TGTGCCAGCTCAACGACAGGGAATGAAAAACTGTTTTTT. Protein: CASSTTGNEKLFF.

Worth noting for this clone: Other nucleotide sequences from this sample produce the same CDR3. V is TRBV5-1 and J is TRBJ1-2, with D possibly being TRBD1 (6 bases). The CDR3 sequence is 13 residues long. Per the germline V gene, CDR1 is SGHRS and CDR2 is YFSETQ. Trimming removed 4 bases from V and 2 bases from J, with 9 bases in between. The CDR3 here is CASSLGQNYGYTF. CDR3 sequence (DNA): TGCGCCAGCAGCCTAGGACAGAACTATGGCTACACCTTC.

This CDR3 is CASSPRTGGLAVYEQYF. The CDR3 DNA reads as TGTGCCAGCTCACCACGGACAGGGGGCTTAGCGGTCTACGAGCAGTACTTC. The chain carries TRBV18 and TRBJ2-7; TRBD1 aligns across 11 bases. Trimming at V came to 1 base and at J to 3 bases, leaving 8 bases not matched to a gene. The CDR3 consists of 17 residues. CDR1 and CDR2 from the germline V gene are KGHSH and LQKENI. Supplemented by reference TRBV18 and TRBJ2-7, the full variable domain reads NAGVMQNPRHLVRRRGQEARLRCSPMKGHSHVYWYRQLPEEGLKFMVYLQKENIIDESGMPKERFSAEFPKEGPSILRIQQVVRGDSAAYFCASSPRTGGLAVYEQYFGPGTRLTVT.

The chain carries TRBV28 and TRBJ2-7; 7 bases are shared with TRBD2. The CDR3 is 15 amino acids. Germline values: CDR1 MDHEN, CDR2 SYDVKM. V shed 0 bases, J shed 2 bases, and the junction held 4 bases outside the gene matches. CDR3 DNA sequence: TGTGCCAGCAGTTTATGGATCCTAGCGGCCTACGAGCAGTACTTC. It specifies CASSLWILAAYEQYF.

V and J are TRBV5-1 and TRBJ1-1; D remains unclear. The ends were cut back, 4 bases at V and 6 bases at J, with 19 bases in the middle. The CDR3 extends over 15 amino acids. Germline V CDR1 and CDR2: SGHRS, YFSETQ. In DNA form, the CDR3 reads TGCGCCAGCAGCCCTGGCTTCACGGAGACCGCTGAAGCTTTCTTT. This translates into CASSPGFTETAEAFF.

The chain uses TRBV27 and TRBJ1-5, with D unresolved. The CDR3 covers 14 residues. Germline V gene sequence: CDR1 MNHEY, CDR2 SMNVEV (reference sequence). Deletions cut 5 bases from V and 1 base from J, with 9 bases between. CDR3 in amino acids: CASSPGRSNQPQHF. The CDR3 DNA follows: TGTGCCAGCAGTCCAGGCCGGAGCAATCAGCCCCAGCATTTT.

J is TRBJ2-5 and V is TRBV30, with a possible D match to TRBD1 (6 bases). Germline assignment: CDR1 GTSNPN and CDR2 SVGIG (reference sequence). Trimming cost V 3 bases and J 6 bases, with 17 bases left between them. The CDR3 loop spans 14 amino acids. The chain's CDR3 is CAWSRTANMQTQYF. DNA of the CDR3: TGTGCCTGGAGCAGGACAGCGAACATGCAGACCCAGTACTTC.

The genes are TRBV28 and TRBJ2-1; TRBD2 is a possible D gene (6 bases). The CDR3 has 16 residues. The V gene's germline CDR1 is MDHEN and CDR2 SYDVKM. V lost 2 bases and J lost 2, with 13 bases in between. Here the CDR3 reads CASSLVVSGPYNEQFF. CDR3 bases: TGTGCCAGCAGTTTAGTCGTCAGCGGGCCCTACAATGAGCAGTTCTTC.

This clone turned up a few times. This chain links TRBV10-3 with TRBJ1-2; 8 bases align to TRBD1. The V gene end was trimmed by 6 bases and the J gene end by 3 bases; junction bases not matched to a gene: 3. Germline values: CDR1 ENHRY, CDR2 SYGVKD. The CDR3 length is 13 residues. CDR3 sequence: CAISRGRDYGYTF. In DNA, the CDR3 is TGTGCCATCAGCAGGGGGCGCGACTATGGCTACACCTTC.

The CDR3, as DNA: TGCAGCGTTGAGGGGGCCAGGCTAGGTGAGCAGTTCTTC. Translated: CSVEGARLGEQFF. The chain is built from TRBV29-1 and TRBJ2-1, with TRBD1 as a possible D gene (6 bases). The CDR3 is made up of 13 amino acids. Trimming cost V 3 bases and J 9 bases, with 15 bases left between them. Germline V CDR1 and CDR2: SQVTM, ANQGSEA.

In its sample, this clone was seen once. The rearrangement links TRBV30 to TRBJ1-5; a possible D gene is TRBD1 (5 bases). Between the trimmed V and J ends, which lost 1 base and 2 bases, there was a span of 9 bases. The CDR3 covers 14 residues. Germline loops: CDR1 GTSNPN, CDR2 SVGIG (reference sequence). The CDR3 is CAWSAGHGNQPQHF. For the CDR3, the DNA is TGTGCCTGGAGTGCAGGACACGGCAATCAGCCCCAGCATTTT.

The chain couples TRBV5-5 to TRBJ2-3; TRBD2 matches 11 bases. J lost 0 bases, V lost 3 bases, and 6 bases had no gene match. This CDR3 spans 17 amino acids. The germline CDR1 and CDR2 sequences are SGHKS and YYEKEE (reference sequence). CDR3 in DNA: TGTGCCAGCAGCTCTCTAGGGACTAGCGGAAGCACAGATACGCAGTATTTT. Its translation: CASSSLGTSGSTDTQYF.

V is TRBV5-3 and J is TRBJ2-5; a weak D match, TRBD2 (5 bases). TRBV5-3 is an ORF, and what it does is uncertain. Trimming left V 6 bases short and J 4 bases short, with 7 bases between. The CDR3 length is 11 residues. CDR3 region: CARTAGETQYF. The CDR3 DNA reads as TGTGCCAGAACGGCGGGAGAGACCCAGTACTTC.

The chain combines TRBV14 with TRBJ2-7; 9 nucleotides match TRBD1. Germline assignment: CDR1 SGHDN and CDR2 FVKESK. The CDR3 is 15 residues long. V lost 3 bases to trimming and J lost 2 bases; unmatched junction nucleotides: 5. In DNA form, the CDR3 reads TGTGCCAGCAGCCATCTCGGACAGGGGACCTACGAGCAGTACTTC. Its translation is CASSHLGQGTYEQYF. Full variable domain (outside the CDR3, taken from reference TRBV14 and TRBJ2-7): EAGVTQFPSHSVIEKGQTVTLRCDPISGHDNLYWYRRVMGKEIKFLLHFVKESKQDESGMPNNRFLAERTGGTYSTLKVQPAELEDSGVYFCASSHLGQGTYEQYFGPGTRLTVT.

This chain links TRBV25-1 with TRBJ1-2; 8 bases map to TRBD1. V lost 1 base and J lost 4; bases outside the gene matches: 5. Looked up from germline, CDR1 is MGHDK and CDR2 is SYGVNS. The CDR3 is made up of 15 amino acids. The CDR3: CASSESGTGLYGYTF. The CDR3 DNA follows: TGTGCCAGCAGTGAATCCGGGACAGGACTCTATGGCTACACCTTC.

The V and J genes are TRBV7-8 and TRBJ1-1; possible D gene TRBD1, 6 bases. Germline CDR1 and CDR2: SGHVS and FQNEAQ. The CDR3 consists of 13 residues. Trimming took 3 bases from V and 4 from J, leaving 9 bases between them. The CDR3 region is CASSLGASTEAFF. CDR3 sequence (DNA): TGTGCCAGCAGCTTGGGGGCGAGCACTGAAGCTTTCTTT.

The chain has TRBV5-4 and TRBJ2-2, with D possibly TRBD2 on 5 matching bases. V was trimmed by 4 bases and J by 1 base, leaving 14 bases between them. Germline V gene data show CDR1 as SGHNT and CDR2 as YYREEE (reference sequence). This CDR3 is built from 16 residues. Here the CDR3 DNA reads TGTGCCAGCAGCCCGGAGTTGAGCGGGAACACCGGGGAGCTGTTTTTT. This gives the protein CASSPELSGNTGELFF. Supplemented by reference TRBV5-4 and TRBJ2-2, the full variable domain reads ETGVTQSPTHLIKTRGQQVTLRCSSQSGHNTVSWYQQALGQGPQFIFQYYREEENGRGNFPPRFSGLQFPNYSSELNVNALELDDSALYLCASSPELSGNTGELFFGEGSRLTVL.

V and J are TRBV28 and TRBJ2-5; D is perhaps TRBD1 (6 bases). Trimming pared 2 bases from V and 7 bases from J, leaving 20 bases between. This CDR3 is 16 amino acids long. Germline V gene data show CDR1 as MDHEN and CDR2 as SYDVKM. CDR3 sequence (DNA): TGTGCCAGCAGTTTACTCCAGCCTGGGGGCTCGGCGACCCAGTACTTC. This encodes CASSLLQPGGSATQYF. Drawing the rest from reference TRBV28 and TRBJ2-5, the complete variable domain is DVKVTQSSRYLVKRTGEKVFLECVQDMDHENMFWYRQDPGLGLRLIYFSYDVKMKEKGDIPEGYSVSREKKERFSLILESASTNQTSMYLCASSLLQPGGSATQYFGPGTRLLVL.

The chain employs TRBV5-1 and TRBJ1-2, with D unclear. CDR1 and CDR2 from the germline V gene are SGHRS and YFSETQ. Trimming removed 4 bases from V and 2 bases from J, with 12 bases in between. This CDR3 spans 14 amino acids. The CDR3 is CASSPGVGNYGYTF. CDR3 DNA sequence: TGCGCCAGCAGCCCGGGAGTGGGGAACTATGGCTACACCTTC.

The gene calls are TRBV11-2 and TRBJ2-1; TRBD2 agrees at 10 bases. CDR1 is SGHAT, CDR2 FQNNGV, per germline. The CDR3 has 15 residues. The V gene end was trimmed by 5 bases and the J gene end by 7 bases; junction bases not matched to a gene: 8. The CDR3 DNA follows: TGTGCCAGCAGCCCCCCTAGCGGGAGTTTGAATGAGCAGTTCTTC. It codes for CASSPPSGSLNEQFF.

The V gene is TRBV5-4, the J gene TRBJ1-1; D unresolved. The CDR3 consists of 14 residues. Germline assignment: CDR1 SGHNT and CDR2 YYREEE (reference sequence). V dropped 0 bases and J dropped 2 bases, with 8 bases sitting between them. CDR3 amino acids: CASSLAAKNTEAFF. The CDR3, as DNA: TGTGCCAGCAGCTTGGCAGCGAAAAACACTGAAGCTTTCTTT.

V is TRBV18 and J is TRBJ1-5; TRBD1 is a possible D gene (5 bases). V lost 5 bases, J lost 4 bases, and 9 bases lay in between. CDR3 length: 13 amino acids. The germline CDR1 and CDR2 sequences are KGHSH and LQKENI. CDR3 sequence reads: CASSAGVNQPQHF. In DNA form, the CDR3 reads TGTGCCAGCTCAGCGGGGGTTAATCAGCCCCAGCATTTT.

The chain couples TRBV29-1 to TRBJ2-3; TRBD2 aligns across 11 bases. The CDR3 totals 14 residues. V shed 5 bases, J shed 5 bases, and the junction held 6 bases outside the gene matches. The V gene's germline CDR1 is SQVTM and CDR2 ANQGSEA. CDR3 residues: CSVIAGGPLDTQYF. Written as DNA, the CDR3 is TGCAGCGTTATAGCGGGAGGGCCTCTAGATACGCAGTATTTT.